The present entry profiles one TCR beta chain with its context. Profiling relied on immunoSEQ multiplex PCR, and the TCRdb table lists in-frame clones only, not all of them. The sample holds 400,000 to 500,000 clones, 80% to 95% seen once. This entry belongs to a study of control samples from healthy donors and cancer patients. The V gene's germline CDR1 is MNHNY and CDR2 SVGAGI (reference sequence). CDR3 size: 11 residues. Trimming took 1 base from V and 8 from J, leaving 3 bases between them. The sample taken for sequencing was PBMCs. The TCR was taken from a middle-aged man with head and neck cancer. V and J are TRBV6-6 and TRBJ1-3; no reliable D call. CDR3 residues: CASSYWDTIYF. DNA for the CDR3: TGTGCCAGCAGTTACTGGGACACCATATATTTT.